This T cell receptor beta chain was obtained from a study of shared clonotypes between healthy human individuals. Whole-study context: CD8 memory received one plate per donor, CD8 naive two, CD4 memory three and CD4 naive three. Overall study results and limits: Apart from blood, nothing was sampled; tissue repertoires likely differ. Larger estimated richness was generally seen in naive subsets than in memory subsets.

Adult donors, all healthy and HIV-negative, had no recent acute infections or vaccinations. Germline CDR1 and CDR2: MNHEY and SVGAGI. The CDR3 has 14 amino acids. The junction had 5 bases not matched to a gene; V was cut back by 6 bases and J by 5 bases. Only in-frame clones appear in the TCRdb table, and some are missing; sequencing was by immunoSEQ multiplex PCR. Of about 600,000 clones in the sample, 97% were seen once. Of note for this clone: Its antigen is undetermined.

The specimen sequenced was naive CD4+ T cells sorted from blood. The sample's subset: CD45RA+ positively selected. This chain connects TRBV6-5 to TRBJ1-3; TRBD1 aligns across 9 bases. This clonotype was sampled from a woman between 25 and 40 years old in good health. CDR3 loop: CASRSGTGRNTIYF. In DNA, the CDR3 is TGTGCCAGCAGGTCCGGGACAGGGCGAAACACCATATATTTT.